The rows below give T cell receptor beta chains drawn from one sample of a study of post-analysis software for immune sequencing data. TCRdb reanalysed the PCR reads using MiXCR and keeps one entry per CDR3 protein. The sample has about 460,000 distinct CDR3 sequences, less than 45% seen once. The material sequenced was blood. Source of these receptors: a girl aged 5-17 years with multiple sclerosis. CDR3s leave out the opening cysteine and the closing phenylalanine or tryptophan.

j_call v_call cdr3_aa
TRBJ2-5 TRBV11-1 ASSSKGPGHAETQY
TRBJ2-1 TRBV12-3/TRBV12-4 ASRHPSTPSYNEQF
TRBJ2-3 TRBV20-1 SAHRLATSTDTQY
TRBJ1-4 TRBV12-3/TRBV12-4 ASSLGSGGWEKLF
TRBJ2-7 TRBV7-2 ASSSPNSEQY
TRBJ1-2 TRBV15 ATSKGGQTTGGYGYT
TRBJ1-5 TRBV28 ASSTGVGQPQH
TRBJ2-1 TRBV20-1 SASLLLAGDDEQF
TRBJ2-7 TRBV10-3 AISPTSSGQTYEQY
TRBJ2-4 TRBV5-6 ASSLTSGSLNIQY
TRBJ1-2 TRBV28 ASSFLAGELFGYT
TRBJ2-1 TRBV4-1 ASSREPGLAGSYNEQF
TRBJ2-4 TRBV5-1 ASSLDPMIFTPEAKNIQY
TRBJ2-3 TRBV27 ASSPWTETDTQY
TRBJ2-7 TRBV2 ASSYIAPGEQY
TRBJ2-5 TRBV5-1 ASSLSRNQETQY
TRBJ1-4 TRBV20-1 SARVRDRGPTTNEKLF
TRBJ1-1 TRBV29-1 SVARQGSYTEAF
TRBJ1-2 TRBV4-2 ASSQESGQPNYYGYT
TRBJ2-7 TRBV20-1 SAKTLATYNEQY
TRBJ1-2 TRBV28 ASTAGGERSYT
TRBJ2-7 TRBV6-6 ASSYQTSGIYEQY
- TRBV28 ASSSPWVAGRGEQY
TRBJ2-6 TRBV14 ASSQGRFSGANVLT
TRBJ2-1 TRBV24-1 ATSGQGRGGGLEQF
TRBJ1-5 TRBV2 ASTSEGTQPQH
TRBJ2-7 TRBV5-1 ASSEPTGEILHEQY
TRBJ1-2 TRBV14 ASSHGTSYGYT
TRBJ1-4 TRBV21-1 ASSFPGGAHEKLF
TRBJ2-5 TRBV7-2 ASSIRGTETQY
- TRBV9 ASSVVLGTGGYEQY
TRBJ1-1 TRBV5-1 ASSLGGGYTEAF
TRBJ2-7 TRBV28 ASSLGAGIEQY
TRBJ1-4 TRBV27 ASRPTGQAAGKLF
TRBJ2-4 TRBV11-2 ASSLGQALGGIQY
TRBJ1-1 TRBV18 ASSTYGNEAF
TRBJ1-1 TRBV7-3 ASRPGQDMNTEAF
TRBJ1-1 TRBV10-3 AISSLGEDTEAF
TRBJ2-7 TRBV28 ASRSRGGEQY
TRBJ2-7 TRBV19 ASGWGTTGTGSNEQY
TRBJ2-7 TRBV5-5 ASSLLTDLSSYEQY
TRBJ2-3 TRBV4-3 ASSQETGGSTDTQY
TRBJ2-1 TRBV12-3/TRBV12-4 ASSSPSGRFLDEQF
TRBJ2-1 TRBV9 ASRGTSGNEQF
TRBJ2-5 TRBV5-1 ASGGTSVGEQY
TRBJ2-7 TRBV2 ASSPRTGRNEQY
TRBJ2-3 TRBV20-1 SARGNSGRVTDTQY
TRBJ2-7 TRBV10-3 AISEKPGQSYEQY
TRBJ2-4 TRBV20-1 SARLAGAKNIQY
TRBJ2-1 TRBV11-2 ASSLVAGTRGGNEQF
TRBJ1-4 TRBV20-1 SARSGTLNEKLF
TRBJ2-5 TRBV7-9 ASSLARSQETQY